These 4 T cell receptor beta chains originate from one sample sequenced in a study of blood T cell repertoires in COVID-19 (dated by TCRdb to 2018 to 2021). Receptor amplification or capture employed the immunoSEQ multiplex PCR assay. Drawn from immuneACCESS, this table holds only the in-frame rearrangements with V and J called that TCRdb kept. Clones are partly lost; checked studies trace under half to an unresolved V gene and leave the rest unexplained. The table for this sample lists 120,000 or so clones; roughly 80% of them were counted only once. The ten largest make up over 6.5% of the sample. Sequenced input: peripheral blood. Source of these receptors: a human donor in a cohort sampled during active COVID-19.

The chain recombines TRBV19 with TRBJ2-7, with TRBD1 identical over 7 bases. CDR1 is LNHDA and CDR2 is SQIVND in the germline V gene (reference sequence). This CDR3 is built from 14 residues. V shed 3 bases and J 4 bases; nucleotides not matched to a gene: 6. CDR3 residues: CASSIWDRPYEQYF. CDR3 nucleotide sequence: TGTGCCAGTAGTATCTGGGACAGACCTTACGAGCAGTACTTC.

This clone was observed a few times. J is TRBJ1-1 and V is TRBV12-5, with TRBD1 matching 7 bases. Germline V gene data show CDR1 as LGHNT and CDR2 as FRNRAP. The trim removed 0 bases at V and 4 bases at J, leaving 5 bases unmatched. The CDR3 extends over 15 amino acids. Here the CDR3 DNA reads TGTGCTAGTGGTTTGGTCCGGGACAGCGTCACTGAAGCTTTCTTT. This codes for CASGLVRDSVTEAFF.

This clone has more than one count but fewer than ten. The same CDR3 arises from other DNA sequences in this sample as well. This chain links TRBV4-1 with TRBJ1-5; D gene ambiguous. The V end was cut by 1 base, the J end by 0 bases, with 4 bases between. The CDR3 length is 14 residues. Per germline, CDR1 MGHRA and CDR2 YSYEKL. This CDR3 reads CASSQGSSNQPQHF. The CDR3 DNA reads TGCGCCAGCAGCCAAGGTAGTAGCAATCAGCCCCAGCATTTT.

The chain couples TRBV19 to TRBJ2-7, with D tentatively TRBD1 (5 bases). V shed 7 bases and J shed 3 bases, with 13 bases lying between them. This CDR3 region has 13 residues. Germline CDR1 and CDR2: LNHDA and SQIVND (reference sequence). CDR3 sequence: CASTQGGYYEQYF. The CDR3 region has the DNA TGTGCCAGTACGCAGGGTGGCTACTACGAGCAGTACTTC.